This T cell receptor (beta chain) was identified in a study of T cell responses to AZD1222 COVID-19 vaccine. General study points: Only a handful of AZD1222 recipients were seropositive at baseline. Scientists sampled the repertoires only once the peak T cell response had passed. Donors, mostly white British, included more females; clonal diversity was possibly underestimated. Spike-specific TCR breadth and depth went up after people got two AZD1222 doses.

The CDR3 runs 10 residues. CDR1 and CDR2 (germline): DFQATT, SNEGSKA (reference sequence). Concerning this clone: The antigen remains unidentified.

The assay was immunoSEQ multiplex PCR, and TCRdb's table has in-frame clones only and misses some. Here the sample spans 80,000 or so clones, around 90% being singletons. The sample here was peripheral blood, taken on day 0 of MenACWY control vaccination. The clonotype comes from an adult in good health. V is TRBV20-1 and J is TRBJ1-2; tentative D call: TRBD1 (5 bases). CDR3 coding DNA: TGCAGAGGGACTGAGGATGGCTACACCTTC. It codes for CRGTEDGYTF.